The 19 T cell receptor beta chains below come from one sample, sequenced in a study of blood T cell repertoires in COVID-19. This table comes from immunoSEQ multiplex PCR, and its TCRdb copy is limited to in-frame clones, with some not included. This sample has over 80,000 clones, with roughly 86% found just once. The sequenced material came from peripheral blood. These receptors all stem from a human donor in a cohort sampled during active COVID-19.

This clone was picked up a small number of times. V gene TRBV4-3 combines with J gene TRBJ2-1; 12 positions match TRBD2. The CDR3 loop spans 14 amino acids. CDR1 LGHNA and CDR2 YSLEER come from the germline V gene. The V gene end was trimmed by 4 bases and the J gene end by 10 bases; junction bases not matched to a gene: 5. The CDR3 sequence is CASSPRTSGNEQFF. DNA of the CDR3: TGCGCCAGCAGCCCACGGACTAGCGGGAACGAGCAGTTCTTC.

This chain joins TRBV7-2 and TRBJ1-6, with 7 positions matching TRBD1. CDR3 size: 15 residues. Losses at the gene ends were 2 bases for V and 7 bases for J; bases not matched to a gene: 5. The germline V gene has CDR1 SGHTA and CDR2 FQGNSA. CDR3 in DNA: TGTGCCAGCAGCTTATTCGGACAGGACAATTCACCCCTCCACTTT. Translation: CASSLFGQDNSPLHF.

This chain's CDR3 is CASRESGRYEQYF. The CDR3 DNA reads as TGCGCCAGCCGGGAGAGCGGGCGCTACGAGCAGTACTTC. The rearrangement joins TRBV10-1 to TRBJ2-7, with a weak D call TRBD2 (6 bases). CDR3 length equals 13 residues. V was trimmed by 8 bases and J by 3 bases, leaving 14 bases between them. CDR1 and CDR2 from the germline V gene are WNHNN and SYGVQD (reference sequence).

The CDR3 reads CASSLEDGDYNEQFF. DNA for the CDR3: TGTGCCAGCAGCTTAGAGGACGGGGACTACAATGAGCAGTTCTTC. The chain is built from TRBV7-7 and TRBJ2-1; maybe TRBD2 (5 bases). The germline gives CDR1 SSHAT, CDR2 FNYEAQ (reference sequence). This CDR3 contains 15 residues. V was clipped by 1 base and J by 3 bases, with 10 bases between them.

The rearrangement links TRBV28 to TRBJ2-5, with 7 bases lining up with TRBD2. After removal of 10 bases from V and 4 bases from J, the junction contained 6 bases not matched to a gene. The germline gives CDR1 MDHEN, CDR2 SYDVKM. The CDR3 spans 12 residues. CDR3 in amino acids: CATIGRRETQYF. The CDR3 DNA sequence: TGTGCCACCATCGGGAGGAGAGAGACCCAGTACTTC.

V usage is TRBV13 and J usage is TRBJ2-5; 9 bases line up with TRBD1. Germline V gene sequence: CDR1 PRHDT, CDR2 FYEKMQ (reference sequence). The ends lost 5 bases at V and 5 bases at J; junction bases unmatched: 6. The CDR3 has 14 amino acids. CDR3 residues: CASSLRQGGETQYF. In DNA form, the CDR3 reads TGTGCCAGCAGCCTCCGACAGGGGGGGGAGACCCAGTACTTC. Full variable domain (rest looked up from reference TRBV13 and TRBJ2-5): AAGVIQSPRHLIKEKRETATLKCYPIPRHDTVYWYQQGPGQDPQFLISFYEKMQSDKGSIPDRFSAQQFSDYHSELNMSSLELGDSALYFCASSLRQGGETQYFGPGTRLLVL.

This clone has only one observation. This chain links TRBV28 with TRBJ2-3; D is uncertain. The germline V and J ends were trimmed by 2 bases and 4 bases, with 10 bases remaining between them. The CDR3 is made up of 14 amino acids. Germline V gives CDR1 MDHEN, CDR2 SYDVKM. CDR3 coding DNA: TGTGCCAGCAGTTTAAACGCAGGCCCAGATACGCAGTATTTT. Its translation: CASSLNAGPDTQYF.

The J gene is TRBJ2-7, the V gene TRBV7-8; D possibly corresponds to TRBD2 (6 bases). V lost 2 bases to trimming and J lost 2 bases, with 16 bases between them. The germline gives CDR1 SGHVS, CDR2 FQNEAQ. The length of the CDR3 is 16 residues. The CDR3 DNA reads TGTGCCAGCAGCTTAACTAACCGCGGGGTGCCCTACGAGCAGTACTTC. Residues: CASSLTNRGVPYEQYF.

This clone was counted once. The V call is TRBV6-6, the J call TRBJ2-7; D ambiguous. Between the trimmed V and J ends, which lost 6 bases and 6 bases, there was a span of 12 bases. In germline, CDR1 is MNHNY, CDR2 SVGAGI (reference sequence). The CDR3 totals 12 residues. The CDR3 loop reads CASRPGSGEQYF. The DNA for the CDR3 is TGTGCCAGCAGGCCCGGGTCTGGCGAGCAGTACTTC.

The chain carries TRBV19 and TRBJ1-4; the D gene is possibly TRBD1 (6 bases). The germline V and J ends were trimmed by 3 bases and 5 bases, with 13 bases remaining between them. This CDR3 has 15 amino acids. CDR1 is LNHDA and CDR2 is SQIVND in the germline V gene (reference sequence). In DNA, the CDR3 is TGTGCCAGTAGTATTAGGACAGCGCCAAATGAAAAACTGTTTTTT. This translates into CASSIRTAPNEKLFF.

This chain uses TRBV29-1 with TRBJ2-2; 10 bases are shared with TRBD2. J lost 5 bases, V lost 6 bases, and 3 bases had no gene match. The CDR3 loop spans 13 amino acids. Per germline, CDR1 SQVTM and CDR2 ANQGSEA. CDR3 sequence (DNA): TGCAGCGTACTAGCGGGACGGACCGGGGAGCTGTTTTTT. Protein sequence: CSVLAGRTGELFF.

This clone has a handful of counts. V and J are TRBV4-3 and TRBJ2-2, with D possibly TRBD1 on 6 matching bases. Trimming took off 5 bases at V and 7 bases at J, with 17 bases between the two ends. Germline V lookup: CDR1 LGHNA, CDR2 YSLEER. The CDR3 has 15 residues. CDR3 nucleotides: TGCGCCAGCAGCGTAAACACAGGGCGAGGCGGGGAGCTGTTTTTT. It specifies CASSVNTGRGGELFF.

CDR3 nucleotides: TGTGCCAGCAGGGGGACAGCCCAAGAGACCCAGTACTTC. This translates into CASRGTAQETQYF. This chain uses TRBV6-5 with TRBJ2-5; 7 nucleotides line up with TRBD1. Losses at the gene ends were 6 bases for V and 1 base for J; bases not matched to a gene: 2. Germline CDR1 reads MNHEY; CDR2 reads SVGAGI. The CDR3 contains 13 residues.

The genes are TRBV4-1 and TRBJ2-7; no reliable D call. Germline lookup yields CDR1 MGHRA and CDR2 YSYEKL. The germline V and J ends were trimmed by 0 bases and 2 bases, with 14 bases remaining between them. The CDR3 is 16 amino acids. As DNA, the CDR3 is TGCGCCAGCAGCCAAGATAGTTTTGGGCAGACCTACGAGCAGTACTTC. It translates to CASSQDSFGQTYEQYF.

The rearrangement uses TRBV5-5 and TRBJ1-5, with D possibly matching TRBD1 (5 bases). This CDR3 is built from 15 residues. V lost 0 bases and J lost 6, with 13 bases in between. Germline V lookup: CDR1 SGHKS, CDR2 YYEKEE (reference sequence). CDR3 in DNA: TGTGCCAGCAGCTTGGAGGCAGGGCAAGGTCAGCCCCAGCATTTT. Protein product: CASSLEAGQGQPQHF.

This sequence joins TRBV5-1 and TRBJ2-3; 7 bases match TRBD2. CDR1 and CDR2 from the germline V gene are SGHRS and YFSETQ. The ends lost 9 bases at V and 0 bases at J; junction bases unmatched: 13. The CDR3 is made up of 16 amino acids. CDR3 protein: CATRSGTLASTDTQYF. CDR3 DNA: TGCGCCACCAGAAGCGGGACTCTCGCTAGCACAGATACGCAGTATTTT.

The rearrangement joins TRBV7-9 to TRBJ2-7, with D possibly being TRBD2 (7 bases). The CDR3 extends over 17 amino acids. The V gene lost 4 bases and the J gene lost 2 bases, with 21 bases spanning the gap. From germline, CDR1 is SEHNR and CDR2 FQNEAQ (reference sequence). CDR3 nucleotides: TGTGCCAGCAGCTCAACAAGGGGGAGGGGTAGGACCTACGAGCAGTACTTC. Its translation: CASSSTRGRGRTYEQYF. The variable domain in full, with the rest retrieved from reference TRBV7-9 and TRBJ2-7, is DTGVSQNPRHKITKRGQNVTFRCDPISEHNRLYWYRQTLGQGPEFLTYFQNEAQLEKSRLLSDRFSAERPKGSFSTLEIQRTEQGDSAMYLCASSSTRGRGRTYEQYFGPGTRLTVT.

The rearrangement uses TRBV3-1 (or the pseudogene TRBV3-2) and TRBJ2-1, with 8 bases lining up with TRBD2. CDR1 and CDR2 (germline): LGHDT, YNNKEL (reference sequence). CDR3 length: 17 amino acids. V gave up 4 bases and J gave up 4 bases; unmatched junction bases: 12. CDR3 protein: CASSPPRASGLYNEQFF. For the CDR3, the DNA is TGTGCCAGCAGCCCACCCAGGGCTAGCGGGCTTTACAATGAGCAGTTCTTC.

The chain uses TRBV11-2 and TRBJ2-1; 10 nucleotides line up with TRBD2. CDR1 is SGHAT, CDR2 FQNNGV, per germline. Trimming removed 0 bases from V and 0 bases from J; junction bases left unmatched: 2. This CDR3 is 17 amino acids long. The CDR3 DNA reads as TGTGCCAGCAGCTTAGAGGGACTAGCGCCCTCCTACAATGAGCAGTTCTTC. Its protein is CASSLEGLAPSYNEQFF.